In its sample, the clone carrying this T cell receptor (beta chain) was seen a few times. Its specificity is not known. The entry originates in a study of post-analysis software for immune sequencing data. Researchers reported that TCR beta cDNA libraries carried unique molecular identifiers. Each CDR3 protein gets one entry after TCRdb re-called the PCR reads with MiXCR. The sample contains about half a million distinct CDR3 sequences, about a third of which appear only once. Study-wide findings and caveats: Those samples that were prepared in the same batch co-clustered strongly by F measure. Significantly lower normalized Chao1 diversity was seen in multiple sclerosis patients than in controls. Roughly five TRBV segments appeared more often in patients than in controls, and TRBV5-6, TRBV5-1 and TRBV20-1 were among these.

Trimming took off 3 bases at V and 9 bases at J, with 28 bases between the two ends. Germline CDR1 SGDLS, CDR2 YYNGEE. The CDR3 has 19 amino acids. The TCR was taken from a girl aged 2 to 17 with multiple sclerosis. Sequencing was done on a sample of blood. The rearrangement uses TRBV9 and TRBJ1-6; possible D gene TRBD1, 6 bases. CDR3 coding DNA: TGTGCCAGCAGCGGTTTACAGGGAACGGGCAGGTCGGTCAGTTCACCCCTCCACTTT. Translated, it gives CASSGLQGTGRSVSSPLHF.